Below are 3 T cell receptor beta chains sequenced from a single sample in a study of vaccination and CD4 T cells after COVID-19. Their target antigens are unknown. Cultured CD4+ T-cell DNA underwent Oncomine TCR Beta short-read sequencing. TCRdb passed the PCR reads through MiXCR, listing each CDR3 protein once. Among over 10,000 distinct CDR3 sequences, roughly 55% were seen once, and the ten largest hold roughly 23%. Indicated treatment: approximately 9-day PBMC culture with coronavirus spike peptide pools or control peptides (ViraFEST assay). The sample was CD4+ T cells from blood, cultured in vitro. The receptors originated from a human donor who had recovered from COVID-19.

V gene TRBV5-8 combines with J gene TRBJ2-7, with D possibly TRBD2 on 6 matching bases. Trimming took off 7 bases at V and 5 bases at J, with 22 bases between the two ends. CDR1 is SGHTS, CDR2 YDEGEE, per germline. This CDR3 is 15 amino acids long. The CDR3 sequence: CASGRVTGLPNEQYF. In DNA, the CDR3 is TGTGCCAGCGGCCGCGTGACGGGACTCCCCAACGAGCAGTACTTC.

The chain combines TRBV10-3 with TRBJ1-2; D call uncertain. This CDR3 comprises 11 residues. V was trimmed by 4 bases and J by 7 bases, leaving 7 bases between them. Germline lookup yields CDR1 ENHRY and CDR2 SYGVKD. The CDR3 region is CAISVEGGYTF. In DNA, the CDR3 is TGTGCCATCAGTGTTGAGGGTGGCTACACCTTC.

The chain has TRBV5-1 and TRBJ1-2, with TRBD1 identical over 12 bases. Germline CDR1 is SGHRS and CDR2 is YFSETQ. V lost 4 bases, J lost 7 bases, and 8 bases stayed unmatched. This CDR3 is 15 amino acids long. In DNA, the CDR3 is TGCGCCAGCAGCGCGGGACAGGGGGCTGGGGGTGGCTACACCTTC. Translating gives CASSAGQGAGGGYTF. Together with reference TRBV5-1 and TRBJ1-2, the CDR3 gives the full variable domain: KAGVTQTPRYLIKTRGQQVTLSCSPISGHRSVSWYQQTPGQGLQFLFEYFSETQRNKGNFPGRFSGRQFSNSRSEMNVSTLELGDSALYLCASSAGQGAGGGYTFGSGTRLTVV.